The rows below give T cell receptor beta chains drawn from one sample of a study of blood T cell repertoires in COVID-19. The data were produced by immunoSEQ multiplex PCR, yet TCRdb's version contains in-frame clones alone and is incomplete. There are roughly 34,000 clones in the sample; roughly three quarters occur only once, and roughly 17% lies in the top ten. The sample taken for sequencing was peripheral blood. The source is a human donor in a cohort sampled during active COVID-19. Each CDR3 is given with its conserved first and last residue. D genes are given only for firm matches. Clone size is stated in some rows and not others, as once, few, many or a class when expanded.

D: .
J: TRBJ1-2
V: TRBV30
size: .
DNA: TGTGCCTGGAGTGTACCCGCAGGGCTCGGCTACACCTTC
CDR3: CAWSVPAGLGYTF

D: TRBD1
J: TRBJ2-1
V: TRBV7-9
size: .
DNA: TGTGCCAGCAGCTTCAACAGGGGGCACAAAAATGAGCAGTTCTTC
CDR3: CASSFNRGHKNEQFF

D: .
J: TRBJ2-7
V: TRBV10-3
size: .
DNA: TGTGCCATCAGTGACGGCTACGAGCAGTACTTC
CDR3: CAISDGYEQYF

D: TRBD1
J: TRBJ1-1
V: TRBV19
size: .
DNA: TGTGCCAGTAGTATCCTAGGGACAGGGGGATCGTCTACTGAAGCTTTCTTT
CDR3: CASSILGTGGSSTEAFF

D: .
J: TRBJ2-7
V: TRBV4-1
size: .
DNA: TGCGCCAGCAGCCGGTCGGGACAAGTCGGCTACGAGCAGTACTTC
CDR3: CASSRSGQVGYEQYF

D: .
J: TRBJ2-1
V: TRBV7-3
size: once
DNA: TGTGCCAGCAGCAAACGGCACGGGGCCTACAATGAGCAGTTCTTC
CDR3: CASSKRHGAYNEQFF

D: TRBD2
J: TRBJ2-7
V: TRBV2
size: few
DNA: TGTGCCAGCAGTGGGACTAGCGGGCGCTCCTACGAGCAGTACTTC
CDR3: CASSGTSGRSYEQYF

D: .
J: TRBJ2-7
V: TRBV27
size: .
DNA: TGTGCCAGCCAACCGAGCGGCTTTAACCCCTACGAGCAGTACTTC
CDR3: CASQPSGFNPYEQYF

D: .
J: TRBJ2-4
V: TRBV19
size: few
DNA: TGTGCCAGTAGTATGAGGGGGACCTACAAAAACATTCAGTACTTC
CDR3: CASSMRGTYKNIQYF

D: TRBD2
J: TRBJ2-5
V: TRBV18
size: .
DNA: TGTGCCAGCTCACCACCGGGAGGCAGCGGGGGTCTGACCCAGTACTTC
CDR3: CASSPPGGSGGLTQYF

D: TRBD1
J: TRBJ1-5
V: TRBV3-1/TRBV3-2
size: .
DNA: TGTGCCAGCAGCCGGGACAGGGGGCCGGGACAGCCCCAGCATTTT
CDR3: CASSRDRGPGQPQHF

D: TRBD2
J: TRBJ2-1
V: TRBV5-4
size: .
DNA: TGTGCCAGCAGCTTTCTGGGCAGCGGGAGTAATGAGCAGTTCTTC
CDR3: CASSFLGSGSNEQFF

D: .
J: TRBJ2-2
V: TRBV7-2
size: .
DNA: TGTGCCAGCAGCTTACCTCAGGGTGCCGGGGAGCTGTTTTTT
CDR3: CASSLPQGAGELFF

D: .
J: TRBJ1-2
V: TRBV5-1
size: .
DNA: TGCGCCAGCAGCCCGACGATAGGGGCGCCCTTGACCTTC
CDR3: CASSPTIGAPLTF

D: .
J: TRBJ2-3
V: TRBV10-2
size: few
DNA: TGCGCCAGCGGGGCCCTTCGGGGGTCCACAGATACGCAGTATTTT
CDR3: CASGALRGSTDTQYF

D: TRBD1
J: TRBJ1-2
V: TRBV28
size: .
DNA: TGTGCCAGCAGTTCCCATGGGACAGGTGGCTATGGCTACACCTTC
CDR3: CASSSHGTGGYGYTF

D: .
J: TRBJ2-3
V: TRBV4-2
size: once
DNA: TGTGCCAGCAGCCAGGAGGCCATCGGGAGAGGGACAGATACGCAGTATTTT
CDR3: CASSQEAIGRGTDTQYF